This is a list of T cell receptor beta chains from one sample in a study of T cells in Graves' hyperthyroidism and ophthalmopathy. One entry per CDR3 protein results from TCRdb running MiXCR on the multiplex PCR reads. The sample holds about 360,000 distinct CDR3 sequences, approximately 15% seen once. Material: blood. These receptor sequences come from a young woman with Graves' hyperthyroidism that later progressed to Graves' ophthalmopathy. Each CDR3 is given without its conserved first and last residue.

12 | TRBJ2-7 | TRBV7-9 | ASSLSTGGYEQY
12 | TRBJ2-1 | TRBV27 | ASSWDRGNNEQF
13 | TRBJ1-1 | TRBV4-3 | ASSQDGQGATEAF
11 | TRBJ1-2 | TRBV20-1 | SAREPGVHGYT
12 | TRBJ2-6 | TRBV6-5 | ASSYSKGANVLT
12 | TRBJ2-7 | TRBV28 | ASSPTWTPYEQY
13 | TRBJ2-4 | TRBV6-2/TRBV6-3 | ASTVEGGAKNIQY
10 | TRBJ2-3 | TRBV2 | ASSDRSDTQY
12 | TRBJ1-1 | TRBV5-1 | ASSNDRGATEAF
10 | TRBJ1-1 | TRBV12-5 | ASAGWNTEAF